The table lists the clone carrying this T cell receptor beta chain with many counts. The V gene lost 0 bases and the J gene lost 7 bases, with 8 bases spanning the gap. Germline V gene lookup returns CDR1 SGHNT and CDR2 YYREEE (reference sequence). The CDR3 loop spans 13 amino acids. These data come from a study of T cells after yellow fever vaccination. TCRdb re-derived calls from the 5' RACE reads in MiXCR, one entry per CDR3 protein. The sample consists of more than 120,000 distinct CDR3 sequences, more than 6% of them appearing once. The TCR sequence derives from a man aged 25-45 years who received the YFV17D yellow fever vaccine. This sample comprised CD4+ T cells sorted from PBMCs, obtained 5 days after the yellow fever booster vaccination. The chain recombines TRBV5-4 with TRBJ2-1; no clear D gene. DNA of the CDR3: TGTGCCAGCAGCTTGGCCGGGCCTAATGAGCAGTTCTTC. It specifies CASSLAGPNEQFF.